This T cell receptor beta chain was captured in a study of T cells in localized non-small cell lung cancer. Points from the study as a whole: A single tumor region was sequenced, leaving heterogeneity possible. Measurement of T cell clonality placed uninvolved adjacent lung highest, above the level in tumor. When the top 100 tumor clones were examined, a median roughly 62 of them also appeared in the adjacent lung, which was paired and uninvolved.

About this clone: The antigen is undetermined.

Sequencing was performed with immunoSEQ multiplex PCR; in TCRdb, only in-frame clones are kept and a portion is missing. The sample has fewer than 20,000 clones, over 70% seen once. The specimen comprised peripheral blood, sampled before any cancer treatment. This receptor was taken from a male donor at least 60 years old with stage I lung adenocarcinoma.

The CDR3 spells CASSPGSYNEQFF. CDR3 nucleotides: TGTGCCAGCAGCCCCGGCTCCTACAATGAGCAGTTCTTC. The chain uses TRBV11-3 and TRBJ2-1; D remains unclear. In germline, CDR1 is SGHNT, CDR2 YENEEA. V was trimmed by 5 bases and J by 0 bases, leaving 5 bases between them. This CDR3 comprises 13 residues.